This record looks at one TCR beta chain sequence and its context. Its target is not known. In germline, CDR1 is SGHRS, CDR2 YFSETQ. Trimming left V 4 bases short and J 4 bases short, with 12 bases between. The CDR3 extends over 14 amino acids. Ophthalmopathy in the patients scored at least 3 on Clinical Activity Score and at least 4 on NOSPECS grade, lasting under 3 months. Patients showing uncontrolled infection, other autoimmune disease, pregnancy or lactation were ineligible. It was RNA transcripts that yielded the amplified TCR beta CDR3 regions. A set of HTBI primers served as the primers for a first-round RT-PCR of the TCR CDR3. Via MiXCR, TCRdb re-called the multiplex PCR reads, giving one row per CDR3 protein. The table shows more than 300,000 distinct CDR3 sequences, with around 13% occurring only once. This specimen comes from a study of T cells in Graves' hyperthyroidism and ophthalmopathy. Broader study findings: In validation, the model predicted ophthalmopathy. These predictions came a median roughly 7.1 months before onset. Ophthalmopathy was distinguished from stable hyperthyroidism by 13 V-J signatures.

The TCR originated in a woman in her 30s with Graves' ophthalmopathy. The chain recombines TRBV5-1 with TRBJ2-1; D is uncertain. The sequenced material came from blood. The CDR3 protein is CASSRHTEYNEQFF. The CDR3 nucleotides read TGCGCCAGCAGCCGACACACAGAGTACAATGAGCAGTTCTTC.